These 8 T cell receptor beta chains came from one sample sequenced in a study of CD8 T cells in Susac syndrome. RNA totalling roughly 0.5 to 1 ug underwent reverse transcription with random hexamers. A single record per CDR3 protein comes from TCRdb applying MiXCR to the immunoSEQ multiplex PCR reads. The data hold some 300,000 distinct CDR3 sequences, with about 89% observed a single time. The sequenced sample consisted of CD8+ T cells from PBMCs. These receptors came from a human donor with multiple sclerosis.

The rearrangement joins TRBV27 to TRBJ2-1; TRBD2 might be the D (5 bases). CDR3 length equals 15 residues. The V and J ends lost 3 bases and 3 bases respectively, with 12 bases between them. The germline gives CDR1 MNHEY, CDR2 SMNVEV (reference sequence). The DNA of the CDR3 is TGTGCCAGCAGTTTTAAGGGAGCATTCTACAATGAGCAGTTCTTC. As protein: CASSFKGAFYNEQFF.

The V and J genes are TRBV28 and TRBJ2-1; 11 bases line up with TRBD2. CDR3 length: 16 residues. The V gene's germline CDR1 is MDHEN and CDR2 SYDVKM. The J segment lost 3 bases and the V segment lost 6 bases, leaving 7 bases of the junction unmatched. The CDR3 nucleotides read TGTGCCAGCAGCCATGGGACTAGCGGAAACTACAATGAGCAGTTCTTC. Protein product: CASSHGTSGNYNEQFF.

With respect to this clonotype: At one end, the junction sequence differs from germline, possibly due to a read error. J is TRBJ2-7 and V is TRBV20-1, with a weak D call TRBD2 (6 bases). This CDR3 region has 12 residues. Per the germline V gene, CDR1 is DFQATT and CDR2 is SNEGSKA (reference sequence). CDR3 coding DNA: TGCAGTGCTAGAGGAGAAGCCGGGGAGGACCTCTTC. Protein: CSARGEAGEDLF.

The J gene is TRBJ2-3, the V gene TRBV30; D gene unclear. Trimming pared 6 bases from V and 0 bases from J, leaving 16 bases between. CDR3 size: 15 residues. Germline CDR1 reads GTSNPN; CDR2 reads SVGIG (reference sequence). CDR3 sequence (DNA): TGTGCCTGCCAGTCAGGAAGTTCTAGCACAGATACGCAGTATTTT. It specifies CACQSGSSSTDTQYF. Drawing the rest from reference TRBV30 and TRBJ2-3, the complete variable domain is SQTIHQWPATLVQPVGSPLSLECTVEGTSNPNLYWYRQAAGRGLQLLFYSVGIGQISSEVPQNLSASRPQDRQFILSSKKLLLSDSGFYLCACQSGSSSTDTQYFGPGTRLTVL.

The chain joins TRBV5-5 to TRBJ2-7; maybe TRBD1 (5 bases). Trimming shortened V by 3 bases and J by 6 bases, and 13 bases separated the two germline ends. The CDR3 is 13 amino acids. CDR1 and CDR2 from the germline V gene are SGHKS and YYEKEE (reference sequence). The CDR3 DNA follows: TGTGCCAGCAGCTCGCCGGCAGGGTTCGAGCAGTACTTC. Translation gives CASSSPAGFEQYF.

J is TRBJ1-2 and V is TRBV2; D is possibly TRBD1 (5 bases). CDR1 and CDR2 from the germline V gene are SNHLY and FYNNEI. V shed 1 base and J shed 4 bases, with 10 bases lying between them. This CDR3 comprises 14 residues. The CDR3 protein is CASSEGSQVYGYTF. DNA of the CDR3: TGTGCCAGCAGTGAAGGTTCACAGGTCTATGGCTACACCTTC.

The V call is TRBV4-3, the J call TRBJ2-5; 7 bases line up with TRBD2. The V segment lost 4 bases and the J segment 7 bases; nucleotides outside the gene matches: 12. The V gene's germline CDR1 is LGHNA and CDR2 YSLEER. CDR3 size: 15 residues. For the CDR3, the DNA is TGCGCCAGCAGCCTCGGGACTACGGCGCCGGCGACCCAGTACTTC. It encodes CASSLGTTAPATQYF.

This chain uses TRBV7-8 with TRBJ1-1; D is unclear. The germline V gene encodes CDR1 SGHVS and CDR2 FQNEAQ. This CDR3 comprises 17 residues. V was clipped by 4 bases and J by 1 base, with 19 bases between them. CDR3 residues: CASSYSPTGVRNTEAFF. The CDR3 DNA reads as TGTGCCAGCAGCTATAGCCCCACCGGGGTTAGGAACACTGAAGCTTTCTTT.